Below, 5 T cell receptor beta chains from the same sample are listed, as sequenced in a study of shared clonotypes between healthy human individuals. The assay was immunoSEQ multiplex PCR, and TCRdb's table has in-frame clones only and misses some. The sample lists more than 1.2 million clones, about 98.5% occurring once. Sequencing input: naive CD4+ T cells sorted from blood. The sample's subset: CD45RA+ positively selected. These receptors all come from a man younger than 45 in good health.

This chain links TRBV6-1 with TRBJ1-5; 8 bases fit TRBD1. The CDR3 contains 13 residues. Germline CDR1 is MNHNS and CDR2 is SASEGT. The trim removed 4 bases at V and 6 bases at J, leaving 2 bases unmatched. The CDR3 is CASSGQGSQPQHF. The DNA for the CDR3 is TGTGCCAGCAGTGGACAGGGGTCTCAGCCCCAGCATTTT.

With regard to this clone: Additional DNA sequences in this sample encode the identical CDR3. The chain combines TRBV29-1 with TRBJ1-2; D is unresolved. The CDR3 contains 13 residues. Looked up from germline, CDR1 is SQVTM and CDR2 is ANQGSEA. V gave up 4 bases and J gave up 0 bases, with 9 bases separating them. Here the CDR3 DNA reads TGCAGCGTTGGGAGAGAGACTAACTATGGCTACACCTTC. It codes for CSVGRETNYGYTF.

The V call is TRBV18, the J call TRBJ1-1; no definite D call. There are 14 residues in the CDR3. CDR1 and CDR2 (germline): KGHSH, LQKENI. V dropped 0 bases and J dropped 1 base, with 6 bases sitting between them. CDR3 sequence (DNA): TGTGCCAGCTCACCACCGACCCGGAACACTGAAGCTTTCTTT. This codes for CASSPPTRNTEAFF.

V usage is TRBV9 and J usage is TRBJ2-5; perhaps TRBD1 as D (5 bases). V was shortened by 0 bases and J by 7 bases, with 13 bases between the two germline ends. CDR3 length: 14 residues. Germline V gene lookup returns CDR1 SGDLS and CDR2 YYNGEE. In nucleotides, the CDR3 is TGTGCCAGCAGCGTAGCTCTAGGGGATTCGACCCAGTACTTC. Translated: CASSVALGDSTQYF.

V gene TRBV18 combines with J gene TRBJ2-5, with D perhaps matching TRBD2 (6 bases). This CDR3 contains 16 residues. CDR1 is KGHSH and CDR2 is LQKENI in the germline V gene. Trimming took 6 bases from V and 5 from J, leaving 22 bases between them. This CDR3 reads CASSLLPGADGETQYF. In nucleotides, the CDR3 is TGTGCCAGCTCTCTGCTCCCGGGAGCCGATGGGGAGACCCAGTACTTC. The entire variable domain, with the rest obtained from reference TRBV18 and TRBJ2-5, is as follows: NAGVMQNPRHLVRRRGQEARLRCSPMKGHSHVYWYRQLPEEGLKFMVYLQKENIIDESGMPKERFSAEFPKEGPSILRIQQVVRGDSAAYFCASSLLPGADGETQYFGPGTRLLVL.